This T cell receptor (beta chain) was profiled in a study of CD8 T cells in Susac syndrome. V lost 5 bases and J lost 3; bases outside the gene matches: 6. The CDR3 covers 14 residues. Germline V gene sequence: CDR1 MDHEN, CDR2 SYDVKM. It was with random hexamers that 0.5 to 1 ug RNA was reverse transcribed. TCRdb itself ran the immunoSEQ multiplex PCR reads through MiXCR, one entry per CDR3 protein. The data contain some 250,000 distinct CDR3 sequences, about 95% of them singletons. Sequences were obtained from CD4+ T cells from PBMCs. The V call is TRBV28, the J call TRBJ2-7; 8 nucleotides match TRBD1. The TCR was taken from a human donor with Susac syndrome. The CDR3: CASSPDGQGYEQYF. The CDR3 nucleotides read TGTGCCAGCAGTCCCGACGGACAGGGCTACGAGCAGTACTTC.